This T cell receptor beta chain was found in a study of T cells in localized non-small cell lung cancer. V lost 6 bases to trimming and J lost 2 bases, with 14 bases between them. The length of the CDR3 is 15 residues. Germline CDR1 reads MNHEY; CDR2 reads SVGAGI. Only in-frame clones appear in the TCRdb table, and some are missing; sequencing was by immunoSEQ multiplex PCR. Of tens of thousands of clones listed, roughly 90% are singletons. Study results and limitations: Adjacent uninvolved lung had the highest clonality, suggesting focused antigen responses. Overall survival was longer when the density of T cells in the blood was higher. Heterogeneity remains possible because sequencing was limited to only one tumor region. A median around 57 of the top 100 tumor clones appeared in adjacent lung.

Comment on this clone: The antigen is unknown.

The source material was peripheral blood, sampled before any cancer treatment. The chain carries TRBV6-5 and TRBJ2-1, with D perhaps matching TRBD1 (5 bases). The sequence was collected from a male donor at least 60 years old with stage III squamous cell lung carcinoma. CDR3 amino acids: CASRKQGTPYNEQFF. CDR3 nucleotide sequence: TGTGCCAGCAGGAAGCAGGGAACCCCCTACAATGAGCAGTTCTTC.